This T cell receptor beta chain was sequenced during a study of shared clonotypes between healthy human individuals (dated by TCRdb to 2019 to 2021). Background for the entire study: A couple of women and a few men aged 18 to 49 years were included in the cohort. For each donor, CD4 naive and CD4 memory were each run on three plates, CD8 naive on two plates, and CD8 memory on one plate. The study deeply sequenced blood TCR repertoires of several healthy adults to estimate repertoire size and the extent of clonotype sharing between individuals. To increase sequencing depth and limit assay-specific biases, different laboratories used diverse techniques to prepare libraries and sequence TCR repertoires. Each donor's leukapheresis produced roughly between roughly 0.85 and 9.5 billion PBMCs. What the authors observed across the whole study: Pairwise subsampling led to the expectation that sequencing depth would affect the degree of clonotype sharing among donors. Around 5.4% of naive CD4, around 3.6% of naive CD8, around 2.3% of memory CD4, and around 0.42% of memory CD8 clonotypes were shared across several donors. The genetic and exposure-history diversity represented was limited by the small number of donors. Larger estimated clonotype richness was generally found for naive subsets than for memory subsets. Compared with non-shared clonotypes, clonotypes shared by all four sorted-subset donors had higher generation probabilities. Rarefaction of sorted-subset datasets indicated incomplete sequencing despite the large sequencing depth. Only blood was sampled, and tissue TCR repertoires likely differ from those in blood.

CD8 naive samples were CD45RO-negative cells positively selected for CCR7, giving a CD45RA+CCR7+ population that excluded TemRA cells. The donors were healthy, HIV-negative adults with no recently reported acute infections or vaccinations. Only Caucasian adults living in Nashville, Tennessee, USA were represented among the donors. Blood was collected by leukapheresis, and PBMCs were isolated by Ficoll-Histopaque density gradient centrifugation and then cryopreserved in liquid nitrogen vapor phase. Analytical flow cytometry was used to check the purity and quantity of every magnetically sorted T cell population. Each sorted fraction had its genomic DNA isolated and then quantified by UV absorbance on a Nanodrop 2000c. As to this clone: This clone's antigen is unknown. Base qualities were left out, and no much larger clone turns up one base away.

The germline V gene (reference sequence) gives CDR1 as GTSNPN and CDR2 as SVGIG. There are 16 amino acids in the CDR3, from cysteine to phenylalanine inclusive. Only the CDR3 DNA stays, 48 bases, in frame from base 1. Trimming removed 0 bases from V and 6 bases from J, leaving 15 bases between the germline ends. TCR CDR3 regions were amplified from genomic DNA by multiplex PCR using the deep immunoSEQ assay. Extracted genomic DNA from each cell subset was spread evenly across all wells of several immunoSEQ 96-well plates, with each plate serving as a replicate. For sorted subsets, around 200 ng genomic DNA, equal to 25,000 to 35,000 T cell genomes, was loaded into each replicate PCR. The purified libraries were quantified using a Qubit 3.0 fluorometer, sized with a Bioanalyzer 2100, and then quantified again using the KAPA Library Quantification kit. Each immunoSEQ 96-well plate was sequenced on its own single-read 150-cycle Illumina NextSeq 550 flow cell. In the authors' own workflow: Because the immunoSEQ output held only junctional sequences and lacked quality scores, the filtering could not match the filtering applied to full-length reads. Sequences were annotated with PyIR, a Python wrapper for IgBLAST v1.9, and V/J genes and CDR3 were assigned using IMGT germline references. Reads were removed for weak V/J assignments (E-value above 1e-6), missing CDR3, stop codons, out-of-frame junctions, or ambiguous translated residues. V3J clonotypes were defined by identical inferred V gene, J gene, and CDR3 amino acid sequence. To compute the percentage overlap between repertoires, the number of shared unique clonotypes was divided by the size of the smaller repertoire. Three approaches were used to assess repertoire richness: RTK rarefaction, the Chao1 estimator, and Recon v2.1 estimates of unobserved clonotypes. Generation probabilities for all TCRbeta clonotypes obtained by the gDNA method from a handful of donors were computed using OLGA. Here the immuneACCESS table is served through TCRdb, limited to in-frame sequences with V and J called. Missing clones are a known gap in these copies; in checked studies unresolved V genes cover under half, and the rest lacks a known reason. V and J calls and clone size are given by that table; D and trimming were obtained from the DNA. For this sample there are about 1,900,000 clones; about 95% appear just once. More than 0.95% of the sample is taken by the ten largest.

The TCR sequence derives from a young man in good health. The rearrangement joined TRBV30 to TRBJ1-6, with a tentative D gene TRBD1 over 5 matching bases. The sequenced sample was naive CD8+ T cells sorted from blood. Per the publication, the cell subset or site label means: CD45RA+CCR7+. The sequenced DNA: TGTGCCTGGAGTGTTAGCTGGGGCCTAGCTAATTCACCCCTCCACTTT. Its protein is CAWSVSWGLANSPLHF.